This T cell receptor (beta chain) was sequenced for a study of cytomegalovirus exposure and HLA in healthy donors (dated by TCRdb to about 2017). For the study in its entirety: An earlier analysis of 587 of the donors reported about 250 Gb of sequence data and 100 million to 130 million unique TCR beta sequences from about 200 million T cells. An early release covering roughly 580 HLA-typed donors comprised 300 to 350 gigabases of sequencing data and 85 million to 100 million unique TCR sequences. Among the approximately 430 genotyped donors, around 79% belonged to the genetic ancestry cluster associated with self-reported Caucasian donors. The aim of the study was to test whether cataloging public T cell receptors could identify signatures of past pathogen exposure. The study used immunosequencing to profile the T cell repertoires of under 700 subjects and linked those repertoires to cytomegalovirus serostatus. In addition to the first cohort of approximately 650 subjects, a separate validation cohort of about 120 different subjects was used. High-throughput TCR immunosequencing, statistical association of individual TCRs with disease status, and machine learning were combined to predict cytomegalovirus infection status. A later analysis re-analyzed previously published TCR beta repertoires from 550 to 700 donors and added high-resolution HLA genotyping to study TCR occurrence patterns. Rather than drawing on any new phenotypic data, the later analysis identified candidate immune exposures from TCR beta sequences and the way those sequences occurred across donors. In an earlier analysis of about 590 of the donors, high-throughput TCR beta sequencing was used to judge whether each TCR beta V gene segment behaved as functional or pseudogenic. Donor age, sex, ethnicity and CMV serostatus were compiled together with the repertoire data. Genome-wide SNP genotypes for about 60% of the roughly 700 donors were used in a later genetic analysis, which treated that subset as a discovery cohort. All discovery cohort repertoires had been generated on a single sequencing platform. Both class I and class II loci were covered by HLA typing, at four-digit resolution. The number of typed donors differed by locus: roughly 629-640 for A, B, C, DRB1 and DQB1; 500 to 550 for DQA1; approximately 610 for DPA1; and around 450 for DPB1. About 5 DR-DQ haplotypes were handled as single units for association and clustering, since linkage in the cohort was strong. On average, about 240,000 unique TCR beta nucleotide sequences were sequenced per donor among several hundred genotyped donors of the cohort, with 15% to 20% of those sequences being non-productive. What the research found in general, with its limitations: The only immune exposure information available for the cohort was CMV serostatus. According to a later analysis, parvovirus B19, influenza, CMV and Epstein-Barr virus appeared linked to several top co-occurrence clusters. Because HLA typing was unavailable for some donors at each locus, only the typed subset was used in association tests. In the study, roughly 160 TCR beta chains were listed as associated with cytomegalovirus. In a later analysis, HLA-associated TCR beta chains were found to be more clonally expanded and to have lower generation probabilities than equally common non-associated chains. A further reported finding was that TCR beta sequences accurately predicted the HLA-A and HLA-B alleles for most subjects in the first cohort. In a later analysis, most CMV-associated TCR beta chains were found to appear HLA-restricted, with HLA associations seemingly driven largely by CMV exposure. The cohort was sequenced for TCR beta chains only, and without alpha or paired-chain data the features that could be detected were limited. The classifier was reported to diagnose cytomegalovirus status with high specificity and sensitivity in both the original cohort and the validation cohort. V-gene and J-gene trimming of TCR beta chains was associated with a missense DCLRE1C variant in a later genetic analysis, and the association was replicated in an independent cohort. Specific HLA alleles were associated with 15,000 to 20,000 TCR beta sequences at a false discovery rate of 0.05 in a later analysis. Linkage disequilibrium might explain the correlated functional status among segregating V segments, but an unknown experimental factor could not be excluded. Broadly in line with IMGT annotations, most TCR beta V segments showed up in productive rearrangements about 90% or about 30% of the time in an earlier analysis of a few hundred of the donors. While some public TCRs were present in many individuals, most TCR sequences turned up only very rarely across donors. A cluster of highly shared sequence variants was judged likely to be a technical artifact of the sequencing pipeline. According to the authors, the approach could potentially be generalized to other disease states and immunological phenotypes. Sequencing depth was assumed to be roughly uniform across donors in the presence/absence analyses, though that assumption may not hold. Roughly 15 rarely observed V segments, including chromosome 9 orphons, were excluded from the earlier analysis of approximately 500 of the donors because counts were too low. Three of the identified cytomegalovirus-associated TCR beta chains were confirmed in vitro to be specific for cytomegalovirus antigens. In a later analysis, the rate of TCR association differed among HLA loci, with DRB1 alleles having the most associated TCRs and HLA-C alleles having the fewest. According to a later genetic analysis, donors in an Asian-associated ancestry cluster had fewer N-insertions in productive TCRs than the approximately 630-donor mean. When HLA alleles, especially DR and DQ, strongly co-occurred, TCR associations were difficult to assign to individual alleles. Because the 87-base-pair reads could not distinguish some IMGT-functional V segments, including TRBV6-2 and TRBV6-3, those segments were excluded.

Only one count was recorded for this clone. No cognate antigen has been identified for it. No much larger clone exists at a distance of one base, and base qualities are not known. The cohort consisted of fewer than 700 healthy bone marrow donors. All cohort members were sampled while nominally healthy, although unrecorded immune exposures were likely present. The donor tested CMV seronegative, placing the donor among the 350 to 400 seronegative members of the cohort. Each donor provided a peripheral blood sample, and peripheral blood mononuclear cells were used for TCR beta sequencing. The Qiagen DNeasy Blood Extraction Kit was used to extract genomic DNA from the blood cell samples. Inclusive of the bounding cysteine and phenylalanine, the CDR3 is 13 residues long. This entry keeps only the CDR3 DNA: 39 bases, framed from base 1. V is pared back by 0 bases and J by 4 bases, with 9 bases lying between the germline termini. CDR1 and CDR2, looked up from the germline V gene (reference sequence), are GTSNPN and SVGIG.

The method was the immunoSEQ multiplex PCR assay. The multiplex PCR relied on a mix of 60 forward primers for TCR Vbeta segments and 13 reverse primers for TCR Jbeta segments. A multiplex PCR assay on genomic DNA amplified the CDR3 region of rearranged TCR beta genes. Amplified TCR beta libraries were sequenced as 87-base-pair reads on the Illumina HiSeq System. Per the source publication's procedure: Across the 700 or so repertoires, a later analysis counted tens of millions of unique TCR beta chains, approximately 12 million of which were shared by at least two donors. A nearest-neighbor algorithm error-corrected the raw reads and collapsed the reads into unique sequences, merging closely related sequences to remove PCR and sequencing errors. CDR3 sequences were aligned to IMGT reference sequences to assign V, D and J gene segments. Each retained sequence needed at least a six-nucleotide match to both a V gene segment and a J gene segment. Rearrangements were classified as productive when the CDR3 lacked stop codons and remained in frame with V and J, and all other rearrangements were classified as non-productive. CDR3 was defined according to IMGT convention as the region running from the second conserved V-encoded cysteine to the conserved J-encoded phenylalanine. The earlier analysis of a few hundred of the donors excluded sequences that lacked an unambiguous match to a single V gene segment. An earlier analysis of several hundred of the donors called V segments functional above 56.7% productive rearrangements and segregating when the between-donor standard deviation exceeded 5%. To diagnose cytomegalovirus status from the catalog of TCR beta chain sequences, a statistical classification framework was built. V and J gene assignment, in a later analysis, came from comparing TCR nucleotide sequences with IMGT/GENE-DB human TR gene sequences. A later analysis assigned CDR3 sequences and most-parsimonious VDJ recombination scenarios with the TCRdist pipeline. In a later analysis, every TCR beta chain was defined by the combination of its CDR3 amino acid sequence and its V-gene family, and reads without a unique V-gene family were dropped. A later analysis removed 450 to 600 highly shared, low-generation-probability nucleotide sequences to deal with suspected cross-contamination and a sequencing artifact. In a later analysis, a clonal expansion index was calculated for each public chain from normalized within-repertoire ranks of inferred template counts. In a later analysis, generation probabilities were computed using a VDJ recombination model fitted to out-of-frame rearrangements, and the results were checked against IGoR. In a later analysis, TCR-TCR, TCR-HLA and TCR-CMV co-occurrence was scored with hypergeometric tests, and a repertoire-size bias correction was applied to TCR pairs. A later analysis estimated false discovery rates by permuting HLA or CMV assignments 20 times. A later analysis grouped co-occurring TCRs with DBSCAN, adding TCRdist sequence similarity when clustering within HLA-allele-positive subsets. For co-occurrence clustering, repertoires with fewer than 30,000 or more than 120,000 public chains were excluded, along with four or five repertoires with anomalous nucleotide sharing. TCRdb limited this immuneACCESS table to in-frame rearrangements with V and J called. A share of clones is missing; checked studies link under half to unresolved V genes, and the rest is unexplained. V, J and clone size were drawn from that table, and D and trimming were deduced from the DNA. This sample lists 90,000 or so clones; 82% were detected once. The top ten clonotypes cover roughly 3.8% of the sample.

This clonotype was sampled from a man aged 50-60 years in good health and CMV-seronegative. The chain couples TRBV30 to TRBJ1-1; the D gene cannot be resolved reliably. The sample was PBMCs. The CDR3: CAWSVPGGTEAFF. The base sequence is TGTGCCTGGAGTGTCCCCGGTGGCACTGAAGCTTTCTTT.